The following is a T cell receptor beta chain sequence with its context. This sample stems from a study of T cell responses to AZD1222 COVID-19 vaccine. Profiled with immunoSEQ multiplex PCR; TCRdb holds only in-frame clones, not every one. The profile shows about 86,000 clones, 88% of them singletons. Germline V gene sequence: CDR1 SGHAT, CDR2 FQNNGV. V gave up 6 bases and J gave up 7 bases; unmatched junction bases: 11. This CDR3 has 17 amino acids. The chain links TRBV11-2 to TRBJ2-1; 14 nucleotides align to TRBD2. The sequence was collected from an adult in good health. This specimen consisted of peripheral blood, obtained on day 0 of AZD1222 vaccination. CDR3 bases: TGTGCCAGCAGGAGGCCCGGGACTAGCGGGAGTCTAAATGAGCAGTTCTTC. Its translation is CASRRPGTSGSLNEQFF. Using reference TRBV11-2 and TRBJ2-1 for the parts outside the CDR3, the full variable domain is EAGVAQSPRYKIIEKRQSVAFWCNPISGHATLYWYQQILGQGPKLLIQFQNNGVVDDSQLPKDRFSAERLKGVDSTLKIQPAKLEDSAVYLCASRRPGTSGSLNEQFFGPGTRLTVL.